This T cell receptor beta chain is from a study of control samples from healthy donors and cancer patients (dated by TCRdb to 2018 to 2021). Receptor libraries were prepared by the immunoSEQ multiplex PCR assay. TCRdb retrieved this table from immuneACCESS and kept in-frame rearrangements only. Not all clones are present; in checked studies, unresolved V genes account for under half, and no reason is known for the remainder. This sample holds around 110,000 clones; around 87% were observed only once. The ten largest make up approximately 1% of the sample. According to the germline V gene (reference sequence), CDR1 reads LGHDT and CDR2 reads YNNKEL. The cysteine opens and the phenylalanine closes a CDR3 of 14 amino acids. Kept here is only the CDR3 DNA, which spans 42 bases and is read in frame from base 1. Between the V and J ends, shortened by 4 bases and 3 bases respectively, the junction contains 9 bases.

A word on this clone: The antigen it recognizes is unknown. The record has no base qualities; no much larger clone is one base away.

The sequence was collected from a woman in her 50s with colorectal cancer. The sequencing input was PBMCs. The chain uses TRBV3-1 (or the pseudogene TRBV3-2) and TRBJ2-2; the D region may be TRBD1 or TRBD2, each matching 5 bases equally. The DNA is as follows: TGTGCCAGCAGCCTCCGGGGCCACACCGGGGAGCTGTTTTTT. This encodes CASSLRGHTGELFF.